This T cell receptor (beta chain) was sequenced during a study of beta chain features in type 1 diabetes. On the study more broadly: Across the samples, about 110,000,000 sorted cells were examined in total. Study-wide results and limits: Naive, central memory and regulatory TCRB repertoires appeared more similar among patients than healthy donors.

Expressed TCRB transcripts were sequenced because the isolated RNA had all been reverse transcribed beforehand. Several million reads were obtained on average from naive, central memory and regulatory T cell samples. TCRdb's table, derived via immunoSEQ multiplex PCR, lists solely in-frame clones and lacks some. Of 300,000 to 350,000 clones listed, less than 10% are singletons. Trimming stripped 6 bases from V and 1 base from J, with 17 bases between. Germline CDR1 is KGHSH and CDR2 is LQKENI. This CDR3 is 16 amino acids long. Concerning this clone itself: Its antigen is not known.

Isolation of CD4+ naive, central memory, regulatory and stem cell-like memory cells was achieved by sorting via CD45RO/CCR7/CD25/CD127/CD95/CD27. V usage is TRBV18 and J usage is TRBJ2-3; a possible D gene is TRBD2 (5 bases). The material sequenced was central memory CD4+ T cells from blood. This TCR was recovered from a woman between 18 and 29 years old in good health. The CDR3 here is CASSPSAGVGTDTQYF. DNA for the CDR3: TGTGCCAGCTCGCCCTCGGCCGGGGTCGGCACAGATACGCAGTATTTT.